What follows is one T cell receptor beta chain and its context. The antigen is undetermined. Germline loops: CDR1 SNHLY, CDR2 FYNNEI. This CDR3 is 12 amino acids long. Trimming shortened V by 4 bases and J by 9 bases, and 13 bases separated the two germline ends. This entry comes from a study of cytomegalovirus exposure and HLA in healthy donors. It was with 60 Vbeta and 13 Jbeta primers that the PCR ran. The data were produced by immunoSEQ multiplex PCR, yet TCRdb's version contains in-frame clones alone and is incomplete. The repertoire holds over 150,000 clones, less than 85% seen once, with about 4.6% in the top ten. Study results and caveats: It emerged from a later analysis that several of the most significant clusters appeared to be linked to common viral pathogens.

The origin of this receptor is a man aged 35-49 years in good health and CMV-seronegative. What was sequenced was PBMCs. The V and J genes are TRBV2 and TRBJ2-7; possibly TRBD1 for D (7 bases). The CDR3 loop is CASSGQGGTQYF. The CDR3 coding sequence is TGTGCCAGCAGTGGTCAGGGGGGAACGCAGTACTTC.